This TCR beta chain was recorded in a study of blood T cells in healthy people across ages. Points from the study as a whole: Unknown donor CMV status possibly confounded expanded clonotype changes. Whereas aged donors had fewer naive CD4+ cells, long-lived donors had more of them and higher diversity.

It was with a sample-barcoded 5' primer and a J-beta primer mix that a second PCR of about 6 to 12 cycles was run. Each cDNA molecule received a tag from a template-switch adaptor that had 12 random nucleotides. Each CDR3 protein is one row after TCRdb ran MiXCR on the 5' RACE reads. The sample yields 700,000 to 900,000 distinct CDR3 sequences, 50% to 65% seen once. Turning to this clonotype: Its antigen remains unidentified.

The trim removed 5 bases at V and 7 bases at J, leaving 10 bases unmatched. Germline V lookup: CDR1 SGHTA, CDR2 FQGTGA. The CDR3 loop spans 15 amino acids. Total RNA extraction produced at least 5.5 micrograms (per sample) for the study. The specimen was blood. The source is an older man in good health. The J gene is TRBJ2-1, the V gene TRBV7-3; 8 positions agree with TRBD1. As DNA, the CDR3 is TGTGCCAGCAGCCCGACAGGGGTGGTACATAATGAGCAGTTCTTC. Encoded protein: CASSPTGVVHNEQFF.